The 9 T cell receptor beta chains below all came from one sample that was sequenced in a study of cytomegalovirus exposure and HLA in healthy donors. 13 Jbeta primers and 60 Vbeta primers were used for the PCR. Assay used: immunoSEQ multiplex PCR; TCRdb lists only in-frame clones, some missing. The sample shows 200,000 to 250,000 clones, approximately 78% of them seen only once. Sequences were obtained from PBMCs. The origin of the receptors is a woman aged 40 to 50 in good health and CMV-seronegative.

V gene TRBV7-3 combines with J gene TRBJ1-2; 10 bases agree with TRBD1. The CDR3 has 14 residues. Germline CDR1 is SGHTA and CDR2 is FQGTGA. Losses at the gene ends were 5 bases for V and 5 bases for J; bases not matched to a gene: 5. CDR3 nucleotides: TGTGCCAGCAGCCCGGGGACAGGGGAGTATGGCTACACCTTC. It encodes CASSPGTGEYGYTF.

This clone was picked up one time. The chain joins TRBV30 to TRBJ1-2; no clear D. CDR1 and CDR2 (germline): GTSNPN, SVGIG (reference sequence). CDR3 length: 16 residues. V was cut by 1 base and J by 2 bases, with 17 bases left in between. CDR3 nucleotide sequence: TGTGCCTGGAGTGCCCCCCGTGGAGGCCTCAACTATGGCTACACCTTC. It yields the protein CAWSAPRGGLNYGYTF. Supplemented by reference TRBV30 and TRBJ1-2, the full variable domain reads SQTIHQWPATLVQPVGSPLSLECTVEGTSNPNLYWYRQAAGRGLQLLFYSVGIGQISSEVPQNLSASRPQDRQFILSSKKLLLSDSGFYLCAWSAPRGGLNYGYTFGSGTRLTVV.

Comments on this clone: Other DNA sequences in this sample translate to the same CDR3. The chain carries TRBV5-1 and TRBJ2-3; no reliable D call. The germline CDR1 and CDR2 sequences are SGHRS and YFSETQ. V shed 0 bases and J shed 3 bases, with 5 bases lying between them. The CDR3 runs to 13 residues. The CDR3: CASSLGRTDTQYF. In DNA form, the CDR3 reads TGCGCCAGCAGCTTGGGGCGGACAGATACGCAGTATTTT.

This chain joins TRBV4-2 and TRBJ2-7, with 14 bases identical to TRBD2. CDR1 is LGHNA, CDR2 YNFKEQ, per germline. This CDR3 has 16 amino acids. V was pared by 5 bases and J by 0 bases, with 3 bases of the junction left unmatched. The CDR3 bases are TGTGCCAGCAGCAAGGGACTAGCGGGAGACTCCTACGAGCAGTACTTC. As protein: CASSKGLAGDSYEQYF.

This chain joins TRBV6-1 and TRBJ2-1; TRBD2 matches 9 bases. The V and J ends lost 9 bases and 4 bases, in that order; junction bases with no gene match: 10. Germline CDR1 reads MNHNS; CDR2 reads SASEGT. This CDR3 contains 15 residues. For the CDR3, the DNA is TGTGCCAGTCTAGTAGCGGGAGCGGTATACAATGAGCAGTTCTTC. Its protein is CASLVAGAVYNEQFF.

The CDR3 sequence: CASRGTVRRYEQYF. DNA of the CDR3: TGTGCCAGCAGAGGAACGGTGAGGCGATACGAGCAGTACTTC. This sequence joins TRBV6-6 and TRBJ2-7; D unresolved. The CDR3 runs 14 residues. Germline CDR1 MNHNY, CDR2 SVGAGI (reference sequence). Trimming pared 6 bases from V and 4 bases from J, leaving 16 bases between.

The chain has TRBV9 and TRBJ2-7, with 9 positions matching TRBD2. Germline V gene lookup returns CDR1 SGDLS and CDR2 YYNGEE. Trimming took 0 bases from V and 4 from J; bases not matched to a gene: 2. The length of the CDR3 is 14 residues. The CDR3 DNA reads TGTGCCAGCAGCGTAGACCTAGCGGGATACGAGCAGTACTTC. It is translated as CASSVDLAGYEQYF.

The genes are TRBV4-1 and TRBJ2-1; 10 nucleotides align to TRBD2. This CDR3 is 18 amino acids long. The junction had 15 bases not matched to a gene; V was cut back by 6 bases and J by 4 bases. Germline loops: CDR1 MGHRA, CDR2 YSYEKL. CDR3 nucleotide sequence: TGCGCCAGCAGTCGGTCCCCTCTCCTAGCGGGGGATTACAATGAGCAGTTCTTC. It translates to CASSRSPLLAGDYNEQFF.

The chain joins TRBV2 to TRBJ2-2, with a weak D call TRBD1 (6 bases). V was trimmed by 10 bases and J by 4 bases, leaving 22 bases between them. CDR1 SNHLY and CDR2 FYNNEI come from the germline V gene. This CDR3 comprises 16 residues. The CDR3 DNA reads as TGTGCCACAAAATCCGGTCAGGGGTCTGGCACCGGGGAGCTGTTTTTT. Translating it yields CATKSGQGSGTGELFF.